The 30 T cell receptor beta chains in this list originate from one sample, sequenced in a study of Graves' ophthalmopathy and Graves' hyperthyroidism. Beta-chain TCR CDR3 regions were amplified from RNA transcripts. Amplification began with first-round RT-PCR using HTBI primers, then second-round multiplex PCR was performed. TCRdb reprocessed the multiplex PCR reads with MiXCR, giving one entry per CDR3 protein. The repertoire includes over a million distinct CDR3 sequences, less than 45% of them detected once, and 11% sits in the top ten. The sample taken for sequencing was peripheral blood or thyroid tissue (not recorded which). These receptors were taken from an adult man with Graves' hyperthyroidism.

For this clonotype: The junction shows a germline mismatch at one end, possibly a read error. V gene TRBV9 combines with J gene TRBJ2-2, with D maybe TRBD2 (6 bases). The CDR3 consists of 15 residues. Per the germline V gene, CDR1 is SGDLS and CDR2 is YYNGEE. CDR3 protein: CASTYGSGVGGELSF. For the CDR3, the DNA is TGTGCCAGCACATACGGGTCGGGAGTTGGCGGGGAGCTGTCTTTT.

The V and J genes are TRBV12-3 or TRBV12-4 and TRBJ1-4; no reliable D call. CDR3 length: 15 amino acids. Trimming took 5 bases from V and 8 from J, leaving 18 bases between them. The CDR3 sequence is CASSHESSKTEKLFF. The CDR3 DNA reads TGTGCCAGCAGTCATGAGAGCTCCAAAACGGAAAAACTGTTTTTT.

V is TRBV29-1 and J is TRBJ1-1, with D unresolved. This CDR3 is built from 11 residues. Germline-derived CDR1 and CDR2 are SQVTM and ANQGSEA. V shed 7 bases and J shed 3 bases, with 9 bases lying between them. The CDR3 sequence is CSADGDTEAFF. The CDR3 region has the DNA TGCAGCGCGGACGGGGACACTGAAGCTTTCTTT.

Many counts were recorded for this clonotype. The V call is TRBV9, the J call TRBJ1-6, with D possibly being TRBD1 (6 bases). V was cut by 0 bases and J by 11 bases, with 9 bases left in between. Germline CDR1 SGDLS, CDR2 YYNGEE. This CDR3 contains 13 residues. CDR3 coding DNA: TGTGCCAGCAGCGTAGAGGGGGGCCCACCCCTCCACTTT. It translates to CASSVEGGPPLHF.

This chain joins TRBV7-9 and TRBJ2-3, with a tentative D call TRBD1 (6 bases). Trimming took off 5 bases at V and 4 bases at J, with 10 bases between the two ends. Germline CDR1 reads SEHNR; CDR2 reads FQNEAQ (reference sequence). The CDR3 has 13 amino acids. CDR3 coding DNA: TGTGCCAGCAGCCCCCCAGGGGCAGATACGCAGTATTTT. Its translation: CASSPPGADTQYF.

Notes on this clonotype: The conserved phenylalanine or tryptophan is not found at the CDR3 terminus, so this likely reflects a read error. The limits of the CDR3 on the DNA are not certain, so only TCRdb's listed CDR3 is given. The chain joins TRBV7-2 to TRBJ1-1; TRBD1 reflects the table's D call only, with no check against the DNA. Per germline, CDR1 SGHTA and CDR2 FQGNSA. The CDR3 has 8 residues if both end residues are counted. The chain's CDR3 is CASSTLRG.

For the CDR3, the DNA is TGTGCCAGCAGCAAGACAGCCGGGACTCAAGAGACCCAGTACTTC. This encodes CASSKTAGTQETQYF. The chain recombines TRBV7-9 with TRBJ2-5; tentatively, D is TRBD2 (6 bases). There are 15 residues in the CDR3. The germline CDR1 and CDR2 sequences are SEHNR and FQNEAQ (reference sequence). Deletions cut 5 bases from V and 2 bases from J, with 15 bases between.

This clonotype has at least ten counts. The genes are TRBV5-8 and TRBJ2-5; D is perhaps TRBD1 or TRBD2 (5 bases each). CDR1 is SGHTS, CDR2 YDEGEE, per germline. Trimming pared 3 bases from V and 6 bases from J, leaving 6 bases between. The CDR3 has 11 amino acids. Here the CDR3 DNA reads TGTGCCAGCAGCTGGGACCAGACCCAGTACTTC. Amino acids: CASSWDQTQYF.

This clonotype has ten or more counts. The V gene is TRBV2, the J gene TRBJ1-2; 8 bases are a match to TRBD1. CDR3 length: 14 residues. Germline CDR1 and CDR2: SNHLY and FYNNEI. Unmatched junction bases numbered 1, after V lost 1 base and J lost 3 bases. The CDR3 protein is CASSEDRGDYGYTF. Here the CDR3 DNA reads TGTGCCAGCAGTGAAGACAGGGGGGACTATGGCTACACCTTC. Looking up the rest from reference TRBV2 and TRBJ1-2 gives the full variable domain: EPEVTQTPSHQVTQMGQEVILRCVPISNHLYFYWYRQILGQKVEFLVSFYNNEISEKSEIFDDQFSVERPDGSNFTLKIRSTKLEDSAMYFCASSEDRGDYGYTFGSGTRLTVV.

The chain recombines TRBV7-6 with TRBJ2-7, with 7 bases identical to TRBD1. The CDR3 extends over 17 amino acids. The V segment lost 0 bases and the J segment 0 bases; nucleotides outside the gene matches: 8. Germline V gene data show CDR1 as SGHVS and CDR2 as FNYEAQ. As DNA, the CDR3 is TGTGCCAGCAGCTTAGCCGACAGGGTGGGAAGCTCCTACGAGCAGTACTTC. Encoded protein: CASSLADRVGSSYEQYF.

The chain couples TRBV7-4 to TRBJ2-7; TRBD2 matches at 7 bases. This CDR3 contains 17 residues. CDR1 is SGHVT, CDR2 SQSDAQ, per germline. V was clipped by 4 bases and J by 4 bases; unmatched bases: 16. The CDR3 DNA reads as TGTGCCAGCAGCTCCAGAAGGGGAACTAGCGATCAATACGAGCAGTACTTC. Protein product: CASSSRRGTSDQYEQYF.

This clonotype appeared once. The rearrangement joins TRBV7-8 to TRBJ2-5, with 8 bases that match TRBD2. The germline gives CDR1 SGHVS, CDR2 FQNEAQ. With V trimmed by 8 bases and J by 4 bases, 15 bases remained unmatched. This CDR3 has 16 amino acids. CDR3 residues: CASSPSLAGGVETQYF. Here the CDR3 DNA reads TGTGCCAGCTCACCATCTCTAGCGGGCGGTGTAGAGACCCAGTACTTC.

This clonotype was detected many times. The rearrangement joins TRBV5-1 to TRBJ2-2; the D gene is possibly TRBD2 (7 bases). The germline V gene has CDR1 SGHRS and CDR2 YFSETQ. Trimming stripped 0 bases from V and 2 bases from J, with 14 bases between. The CDR3 runs to 17 residues. The CDR3 region has the DNA TGCGCCAGCAGCTTGGCGTCCGGGGGGACAAACACCGGGGAGCTGTTTTTT. Translated: CASSLASGGTNTGELFF.

This clonotype was counted a few times. The V and J genes are TRBV6-5 and TRBJ2-7; D is undetermined. The J call may be faulty, since TRBJ2-5 better matches the DNA end. This CDR3 has 14 residues. Germline V CDR1 and CDR2: MNHEY, SVGAGI. CDR3 DNA sequence: TGTGCCAGCAGTTATGGAGCAGGACAAGAGACCCAGTACTTC. Translated: CASSYGAGQETQYF.

This clonotype came up a few times. This chain links TRBV20-1 with TRBJ2-7; TRBD1 matches 10 bases. This CDR3 region has 16 residues. CDR1 and CDR2 (germline): DFQATT, SNEGSKA (reference sequence). V shed 3 bases and J 3 bases; nucleotides not matched to a gene: 11. As DNA, the CDR3 is TGCAGTGCTAGGGGGATAGACAGGGGGCATGTCTACGAGCAGTACTTC. It encodes CSARGIDRGHVYEQYF.

This clonotype was seen more than once but under ten times. The chain is built from TRBV7-8 and TRBJ2-2; 12 bases fit TRBD2. From germline, CDR1 is SGHVS and CDR2 FQNEAQ. The V and J ends lost 4 bases and 6 bases, in that order; junction bases with no gene match: 6. This CDR3 is 16 amino acids long. In DNA, the CDR3 is TGTGCCAGCAGCTCCGGACTAGCGGGACCGTCCGGGGAGCTGTTTTTT. It codes for CASSSGLAGPSGELFF.

The CDR3 DNA reads as TGTGCCAGCTCACCTTATCGATTGGATTCCCCCCACGAGCAGTACTTC. This gives the protein CASSPYRLDSPHEQYF. The V call is TRBV24-1, the J call TRBJ2-7; no definite D call. The CDR3 has 16 residues. Germline CDR1 KGHDR, CDR2 SFDVKD. V dropped 11 bases and J dropped 5 bases, with 27 bases sitting between them.

This clonotype came up many times. CDR3 sequence: CAWRYARGAFF. The DNA of the CDR3 is TGTGCCTGGAGGTATGCAAGGGGAGCTTTCTTT. The chain combines TRBV30 with TRBJ1-1; D may be TRBD1 (5 bases). CDR3 size: 11 residues. Germline assignment: CDR1 GTSNPN and CDR2 SVGIG (reference sequence). The V gene lost 3 bases and the J gene lost 10 bases, with 12 bases spanning the gap.

In regard to this clonotype: Given a much more abundant clone one base away, this may be a read error. V usage is TRBV20-1 and J usage is TRBJ1-1; the D gene is possibly TRBD1 (6 bases). Germline CDR1 reads DFQATT; CDR2 reads SNEGSKA (reference sequence). This CDR3 is 14 amino acids long. Here the CDR3 reads CSAPRYGGNTGAFF. The CDR3 coding sequence is TGCAGTGCCCCTCGTTACGGGGGCAACACTGGAGCTTTCTTT.

In this sample, this clonotype turned up a few times. This rearrangement joins TRBV11-2 to TRBJ2-7; D possibly uses TRBD1 or TRBD2 (5 bases each). Germline V gives CDR1 SGHAT, CDR2 FQNNGV. Between the trimmed V and J ends, which lost 2 bases and 0 bases, there was a span of 14 bases. This CDR3 is built from 16 residues. The CDR3 sequence is CASSLFGTHLSYEQYF. The CDR3 DNA follows: TGTGCCAGCAGCTTATTCGGGACCCACCTCTCCTACGAGCAGTACTTC.

This clonotype was observed a handful of times. This chain uses TRBV6-5 with TRBJ2-5, with D possibly matching TRBD1 (5 bases). The CDR3 has 15 amino acids. Germline V lookup: CDR1 MNHEY, CDR2 SVGAGI. Trimming removed 2 bases from V and 2 bases from J, with 12 bases in between. The CDR3 DNA reads as TGTGCCAGCAGTTACGGGGCACCAATACAAGAGACCCAGTACTTC. As protein: CASSYGAPIQETQYF.

This chain joins TRBV20-1 and TRBJ1-5; tentative D call: TRBD1 (5 bases). The CDR3 covers 15 residues. Germline V gene sequence: CDR1 DFQATT, CDR2 SNEGSKA (reference sequence). Trimming cost V 3 bases and J 2 bases, with 14 bases left between them. The CDR3 sequence: CSARRQGRGNQPQHF. Here the CDR3 DNA reads TGCAGTGCTAGGCGGCAGGGAAGGGGCAATCAGCCCCAGCATTTT.

At least ten counts were recorded for this clonotype. This sequence joins TRBV19 and TRBJ1-1, with a weak D call TRBD1 (6 bases). Trimming took 5 bases from V and 4 from J, leaving 23 bases between them. The CDR3 is 17 residues long. From germline, CDR1 is LNHDA and CDR2 SQIVND (reference sequence). CDR3 nucleotide sequence: TGTGCCAGTAGTGCGATCCAGGGGCGGGAGGGGACCACTGAAGCTTTCTTT. Protein product: CASSAIQGREGTTEAFF.

This clonotype appeared many times. This chain connects TRBV7-2 to TRBJ2-7; D is undetermined. Trimming pared 6 bases from V and 7 bases from J, leaving 10 bases between. This CDR3 spans 11 amino acids. Germline V gene lookup returns CDR1 SGHTA and CDR2 FQGNSA. The CDR3 here is CASSDLREQYF. The CDR3, as DNA: TGTGCCAGCAGTGATCTGAGAGAGCAGTACTTC.

The V and J genes are TRBV5-1 and TRBJ2-5, with 8 bases identical to TRBD1. In germline, CDR1 is SGHRS, CDR2 YFSETQ. This CDR3 region has 15 residues. Trimming removed 2 bases from V and 5 bases from J; junction bases left unmatched: 8. The CDR3 loop is CASSLGQGRMETQYF. For the CDR3, the DNA is TGCGCCAGCAGCTTAGGACAGGGAAGGATGGAGACCCAGTACTTC.

This clonotype was counted at least ten times. The chain recombines TRBV7-2 with TRBJ1-5; tentatively, D is TRBD1 (5 bases). Germline lookup yields CDR1 SGHTA and CDR2 FQGNSA. The CDR3 has 16 amino acids. With 2 bases removed from V and 6 bases from J, the gap between germline ends came to 17 bases. CDR3 loop: CASSLYGTGSSQPQHF. The CDR3 region has the DNA TGTGCCAGCAGCTTATATGGGACGGGGTCTAGTCAGCCCCAGCATTTT. Complete variable domain (other parts from reference TRBV7-2 and TRBJ1-5): GAGVSQSPSNKVTEKGKDVELRCDPISGHTALYWYRQSLGQGLEFLIYFQGNSAPDKSGLPSDRFSAERTGGSVSTLTIQRTQQEDSAVYLCASSLYGTGSSQPQHFGDGTRLSIL.

The rearrangement uses TRBV5-8 and TRBJ1-1; 7 nucleotides agree with TRBD1. Germline CDR1 reads SGHTS; CDR2 reads YDEGEE. V shed 3 bases, J shed 5 bases, and the junction held 13 bases outside the gene matches. The CDR3 is 16 residues long. This CDR3 is CASSSGGAGGVTEAFF. CDR3 nucleotide sequence: TGTGCCAGCAGCTCAGGGGGTGCAGGGGGTGTGACTGAAGCTTTCTTT.

This clonotype was observed many times. V and J are TRBV5-6 and TRBJ1-5; 7 bases are a match to TRBD1. CDR3 length: 14 residues. Per germline, CDR1 SGHDT and CDR2 YYEEEE. The junction had 1 base not matched to a gene; V was cut back by 4 bases and J by 0 bases. The CDR3 protein is CASSQGDSNQPQHF. CDR3 bases: TGTGCCAGCAGCCAGGGGGATAGCAATCAGCCCCAGCATTTT. The full variable domain, completed using reference TRBV5-6 and TRBJ1-5, is DAGVTQSPTHLIKTRGQQVTLRCSPKSGHDTVSWYQQALGQGPQFIFQYYEEEERQRGNFPDRFSGHQFPNYSSELNVNALLLGDSALYLCASSQGDSNQPQHFGDGTRLSIL.

This clonotype was counted many times. V and J are TRBV7-2 and TRBJ1-2; D remains ambiguous. Germline lookup yields CDR1 SGHTA and CDR2 FQGNSA. The CDR3 is made up of 13 amino acids. V lost 5 bases and J 1 base, leaving 8 bases between the germline ends. The CDR3 DNA sequence: TGTGCCAGCAGCAACCTTTATAACTATGGCTACACCTTC. Its translation is CASSNLYNYGYTF.

This clonotype was seen many times. The rearrangement joins TRBV9 to TRBJ1-3; possible D gene TRBD1, 6 bases. Germline loops: CDR1 SGDLS, CDR2 YYNGEE. Trimming took 1 base from V and 0 from J, leaving 14 bases between them. CDR3 length equals 17 residues. This CDR3 is CASSVYDRTHSGNTIYF. CDR3 DNA: TGTGCCAGCAGCGTATACGACAGGACGCACTCTGGAAACACCATATATTTT.